The 7 T cell receptor beta chains presented below share a single source sample, sequenced in a study of Ad26.COV2.S vaccination and SARS-CoV-2 variants. Specified treatment: approximately 18 received Ad26.COV2.S at low or high dose, single or two shots; a few received placebo; per-sample allocation not given. Sample collection was performed on day 63 after the first vaccine or placebo injection. The assay was immunoSEQ multiplex PCR, and TCRdb's table has in-frame clones only and misses some. The data contain 380,000 or so clones, around four fifths of them seen just once; the ten biggest clones take up about 7.1%. Here the sequenced sample was peripheral blood, taken in a trial of Ad26.COV2.S vaccine versus placebo. The source of these receptors is a person aged 18-65 years who received the Ad26.COV2.S COVID-19 vaccine or a placebo.

This chain uses TRBV5-1 with TRBJ2-7; TRBD2 matches at 7 bases. The CDR3 is made up of 15 amino acids. The germline gives CDR1 SGHRS, CDR2 YFSETQ. Germline trimming cut 2 bases from V and 6 bases from J; bases unmatched to any gene: 11. The CDR3: CASSFPLAGAGEQYF. The CDR3 DNA reads TGCGCCAGCAGCTTTCCCTTGGCGGGAGCGGGCGAGCAGTACTTC.

The chain joins TRBV5-4 to TRBJ2-1; 8 nucleotides match TRBD1. The CDR3 consists of 15 residues. Germline V gene sequence: CDR1 SGHNT, CDR2 YYREEE (reference sequence). J gave up 9 bases and V 0 bases, and 8 bases lay outside the gene matches. The CDR3 is CASSLAGGAMGEQFF. The CDR3 DNA is TGTGCCAGCAGCTTGGCAGGGGGCGCGATGGGTGAGCAGTTCTTC.

The chain carries TRBV9 and TRBJ1-6; D possibly corresponds to TRBD1 (6 bases). Trimming stripped 3 bases from V and 9 bases from J, with 22 bases between. The CDR3 consists of 17 residues. Germline V gene lookup returns CDR1 SGDLS and CDR2 YYNGEE. For the CDR3, the DNA is TGTGCCAGCAGCGGAGGCCCTTCTTATGGGGGCGCTTCACCCCTCCACTTT. Translated: CASSGGPSYGGASPLHF.

The chain has TRBV11-2 and TRBJ1-1, with D uncertain. The CDR3 spans 14 residues. Trimming took 0 bases from V and 3 from J, leaving 8 bases between them. CDR1 and CDR2 (germline): SGHAT, FQNNGV. The CDR3 DNA follows: TGTGCCAGCAGCTTAGATACGCAACACACTGAAGCTTTCTTT. Translating it yields CASSLDTQHTEAFF.

The chain joins TRBV7-3 to TRBJ2-7; D unclear. V lost 3 bases and J lost 6, with 9 bases in between. From germline, CDR1 is SGHTA and CDR2 FQGTGA. The CDR3 length is 12 residues. In DNA, the CDR3 is TGTGCCAGCAGCTTCCCCGCCGGCGAGCAGTACTTC. Translated, it gives CASSFPAGEQYF.

The V and J genes are TRBV15 and TRBJ1-2; no reliable D call. Trimming removed 0 bases from V and 6 bases from J, with 11 bases in between. Germline CDR1 LNHNV, CDR2 YYDKDF (reference sequence). This CDR3 contains 14 residues. CDR3 DNA: TGTGCCACCAGCAGAGATGGTGGTGGTGATGGCTACACCTTC. Translating gives CATSRDGGGDGYTF.

The chain couples TRBV19 to TRBJ1-1, with D possibly TRBD1 on 5 matching bases. The V end was cut by 5 bases, the J end by 4 bases, with 11 bases between. CDR1 is LNHDA, CDR2 SQIVND, per germline (reference sequence). CDR3 length equals 13 residues. CDR3 DNA: TGTGCCAGTAGTGCTGTTGGGGGCACTGAAGCTTTCTTT. Protein: CASSAVGGTEAFF.